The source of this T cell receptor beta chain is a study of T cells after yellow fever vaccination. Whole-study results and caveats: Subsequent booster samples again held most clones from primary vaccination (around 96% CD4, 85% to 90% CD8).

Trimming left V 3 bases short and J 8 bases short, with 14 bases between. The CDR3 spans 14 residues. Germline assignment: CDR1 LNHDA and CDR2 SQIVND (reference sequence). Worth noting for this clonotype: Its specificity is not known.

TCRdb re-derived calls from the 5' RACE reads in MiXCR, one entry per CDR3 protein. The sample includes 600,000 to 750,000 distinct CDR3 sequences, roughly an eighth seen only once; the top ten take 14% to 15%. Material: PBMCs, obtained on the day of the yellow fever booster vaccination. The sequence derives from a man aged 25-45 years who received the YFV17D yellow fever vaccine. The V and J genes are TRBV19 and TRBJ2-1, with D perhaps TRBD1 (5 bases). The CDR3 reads CASSISPTRDEQFF. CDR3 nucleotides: TGTGCCAGTAGTATTAGCCCAACCAGGGATGAGCAGTTCTTC.